Listed below are T cell receptor beta chains from one sample, sequenced in a study of cytomegalovirus exposure and HLA in healthy donors. TCRdb's copy holds only in-frame clones and misses some; the assay was immunoSEQ multiplex PCR. The table lists roughly 120,000 clones, approximately 81% of them singletons, with approximately 2.3% in the top ten. The material sequenced was PBMCs. These receptors originate from a woman aged 25 to 45 in good health and CMV-seronegative. CDR3s include the opening cysteine and the closing phenylalanine or tryptophan. A D gene is named only where the DNA matches it firmly. Only some rows state a clone size, as once, few, many or a class for expanded clones.

CASGSAGNTIYF | TGTGCCAGCGGTAGTGCGGGTAACACCATATATTTT | TRBV6-6 | NA | TRBJ1-3 | NA
CASSSLAVKQFF | TGTGCCAGCAGTTCCTTAGCGGTGAAGCAGTTCTTC | TRBV28 | NA | TRBJ2-1 | NA
CASSLLVVPGLQWGGYTF | TGTGCCAGCAGCCTCTTAGTCGTACCGGGACTTCAATGGGGTGGCTACACCTTC | TRBV7-8 | few | TRBJ1-2 | NA
CASSKGVNTEAFF | TGCGCCAGCAGTAAGGGGGTGAACACTGAAGCTTTCTTT | TRBV5-1 | NA | TRBJ1-1 | NA
CASSLAQGALGEKLFF | TGTGCCAGCAGTTTGGCCCAGGGGGCCTTGGGTGAAAAACTGTTTTTT | TRBV5-6 | NA | TRBJ1-4 | TRBD1
CASSLNRGDNEQFF | TGTGCCAGCAGCCTCAACAGGGGAGACAATGAGCAGTTCTTC | TRBV7-9 | NA | TRBJ2-1 | TRBD1
CASSQTSAQYF | TGCGCCAGCAGTCAGACTAGCGCCCAGTACTTC | TRBV23-1 | NA | TRBJ2-5 | TRBD2
CASSEEDFYGYTF | TGTGCCAGCAGTGAGGAGGACTTCTATGGCTACACCTTC | TRBV2 | NA | TRBJ1-2 | NA
CASGLAGTGGRQPQHF | TGTGCTAGTGGTTTGGCCGGGACAGGGGGCCGGCAGCCCCAGCATTTT | TRBV12-5 | NA | TRBJ1-5 | TRBD1
CASRSQGPGNTIYF | TGTGCCAGCAGGTCACAGGGCCCTGGAAACACCATATATTTT | TRBV6-5 | once | TRBJ1-3 | NA
CASSLGLGTDTQYF | TGTGCCAGCAGCTTAGGGCTAGGCACAGATACGCAGTATTTT | TRBV7-9 | NA | TRBJ2-3 | NA
CASSLVAAGENIQYF | TGTGCCAGCAGCTTGGTGGCAGCGGGGGAGAACATTCAGTACTTC | TRBV5-5 | NA | TRBJ2-4 | TRBD2
CASSFPSGANTEAFF | TGTGCCAGTAGTTTCCCCTCTGGAGCGAACACTGAAGCTTTCTTT | TRBV19 | NA | TRBJ1-1 | NA
CASSLEGTGTDTQYF | TGTGCCAGCAGCTTAGAGGGGACAGGCACAGATACGCAGTATTTT | TRBV7-8 | NA | TRBJ2-3 | TRBD1
CASSSRTGTNTEAFF | TGTGCCAGTAGTTCCCGGACAGGCACCAACACTGAAGCTTTCTTT | TRBV19 | few | TRBJ1-1 | TRBD1
CASSLGAANEQYF | TGTGCCAGCAGCTTAGGTGCGGCAAACGAGCAGTACTTC | TRBV11-3 | NA | TRBJ2-7 | NA
CASSLPSGGPYYNEQFF | TGTGCCAGCAGCTTACCCAGCGGGGGCCCCTACTACAATGAGCAGTTCTTC | TRBV7-6 | NA | TRBJ2-1 | TRBD2
CASSLSPEQYF | TGTGCCAGCAGCTTATCTCCCGAGCAGTACTTC | TRBV7-3 | NA | TRBJ2-7 | NA
CASSSQESDYGYTF | TGTGCCAGCAGCTCACAGGAATCAGACTATGGCTACACCTTC | TRBV5-4 | few | TRBJ1-2 | NA
CSASGTVQGGYGYTF | TGCAGCGCCTCCGGGACAGTCCAGGGCGGCTATGGCTACACCTTC | TRBV29-1 | NA | TRBJ1-2 | TRBD1
CASRLQGVPNTEAFF | TGTGCCAGCAGGTTACAGGGGGTCCCGAACACTGAAGCTTTCTTT | TRBV6-1 | NA | TRBJ1-1 | TRBD1
CASSLPPGQGLYEQYF | TGTGCCAGCAGCTTACCGCCGGGACAGGGACTCTACGAGCAGTACTTC | TRBV7-9 | NA | TRBJ2-7 | TRBD1
CASSLTGFPTEAFF | TGTGCCAGCAGCTTAACAGGGTTCCCCACTGAAGCTTTCTTT | TRBV7-2 | NA | TRBJ1-1 | NA